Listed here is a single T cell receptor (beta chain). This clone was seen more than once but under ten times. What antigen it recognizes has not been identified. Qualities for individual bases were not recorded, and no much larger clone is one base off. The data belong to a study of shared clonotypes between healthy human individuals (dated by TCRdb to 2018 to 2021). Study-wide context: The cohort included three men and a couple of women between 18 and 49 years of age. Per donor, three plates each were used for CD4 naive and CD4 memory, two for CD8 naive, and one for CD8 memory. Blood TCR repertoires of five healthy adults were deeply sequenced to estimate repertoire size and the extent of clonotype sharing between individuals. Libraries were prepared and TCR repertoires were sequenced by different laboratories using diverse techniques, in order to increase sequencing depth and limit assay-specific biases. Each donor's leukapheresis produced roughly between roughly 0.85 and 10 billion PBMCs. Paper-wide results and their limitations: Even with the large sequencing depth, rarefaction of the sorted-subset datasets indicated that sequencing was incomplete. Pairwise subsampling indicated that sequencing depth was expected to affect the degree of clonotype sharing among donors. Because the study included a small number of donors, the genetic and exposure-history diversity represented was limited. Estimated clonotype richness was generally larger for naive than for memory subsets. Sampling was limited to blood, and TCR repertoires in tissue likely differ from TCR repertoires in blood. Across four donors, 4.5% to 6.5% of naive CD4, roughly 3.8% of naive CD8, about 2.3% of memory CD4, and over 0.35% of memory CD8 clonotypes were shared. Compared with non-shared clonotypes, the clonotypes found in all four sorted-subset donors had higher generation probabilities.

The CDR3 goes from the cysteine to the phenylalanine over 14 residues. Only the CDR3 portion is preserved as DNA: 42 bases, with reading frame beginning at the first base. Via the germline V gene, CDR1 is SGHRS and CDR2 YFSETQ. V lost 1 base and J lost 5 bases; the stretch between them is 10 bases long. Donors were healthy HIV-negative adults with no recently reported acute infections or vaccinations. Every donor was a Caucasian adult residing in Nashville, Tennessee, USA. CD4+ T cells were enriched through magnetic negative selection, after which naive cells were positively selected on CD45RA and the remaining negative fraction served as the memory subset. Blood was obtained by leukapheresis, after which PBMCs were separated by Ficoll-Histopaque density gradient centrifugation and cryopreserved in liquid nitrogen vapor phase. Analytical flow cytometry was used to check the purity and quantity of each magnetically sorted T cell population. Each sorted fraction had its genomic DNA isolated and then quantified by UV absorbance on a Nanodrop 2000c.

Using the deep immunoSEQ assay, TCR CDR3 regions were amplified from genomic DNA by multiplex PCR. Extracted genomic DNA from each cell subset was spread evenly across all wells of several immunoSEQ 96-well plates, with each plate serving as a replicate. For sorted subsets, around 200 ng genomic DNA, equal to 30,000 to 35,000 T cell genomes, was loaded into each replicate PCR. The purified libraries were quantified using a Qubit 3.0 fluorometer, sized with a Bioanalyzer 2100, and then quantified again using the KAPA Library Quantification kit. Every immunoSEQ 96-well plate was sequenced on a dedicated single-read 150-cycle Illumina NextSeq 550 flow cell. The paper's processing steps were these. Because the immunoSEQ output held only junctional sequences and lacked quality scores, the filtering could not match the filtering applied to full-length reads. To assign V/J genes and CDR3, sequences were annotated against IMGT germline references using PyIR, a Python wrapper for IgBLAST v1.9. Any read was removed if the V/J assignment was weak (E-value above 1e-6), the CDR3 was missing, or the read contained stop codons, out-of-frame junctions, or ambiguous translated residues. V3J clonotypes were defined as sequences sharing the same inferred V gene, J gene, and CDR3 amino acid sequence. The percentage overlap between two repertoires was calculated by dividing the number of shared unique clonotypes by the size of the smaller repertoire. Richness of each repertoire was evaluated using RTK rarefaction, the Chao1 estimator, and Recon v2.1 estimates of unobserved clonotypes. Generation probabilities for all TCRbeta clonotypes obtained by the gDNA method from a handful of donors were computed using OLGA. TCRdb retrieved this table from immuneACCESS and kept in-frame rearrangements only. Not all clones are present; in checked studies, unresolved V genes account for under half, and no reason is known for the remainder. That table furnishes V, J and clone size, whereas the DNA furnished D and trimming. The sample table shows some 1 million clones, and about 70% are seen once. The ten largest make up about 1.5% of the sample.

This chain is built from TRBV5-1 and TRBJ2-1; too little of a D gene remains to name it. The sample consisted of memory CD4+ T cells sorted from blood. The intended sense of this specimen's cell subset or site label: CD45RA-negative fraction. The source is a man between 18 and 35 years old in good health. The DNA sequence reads TGCGCCAGCAGCTTGAATATGAGGAACAATGAGCAGTTCTTC. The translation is CASSLNMRNNEQFF.